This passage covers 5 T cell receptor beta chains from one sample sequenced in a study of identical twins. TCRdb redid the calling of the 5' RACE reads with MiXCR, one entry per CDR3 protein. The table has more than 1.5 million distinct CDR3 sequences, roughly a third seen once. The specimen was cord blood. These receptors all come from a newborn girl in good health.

The CDR3 loop reads CASSQAPVPKTGVNEQFF. The DNA of the CDR3 is TGCGCCAGCAGCCAAGCTCCCGTCCCGAAGACAGGCGTCAATGAGCAGTTCTTC. J is TRBJ2-1 and V is TRBV4-1; the D gene is possibly TRBD1 (6 bases). This CDR3 comprises 18 residues. Trimming removed 1 base from V and 6 bases from J, with 22 bases in between. The germline gives CDR1 MGHRA, CDR2 YSYEKL.

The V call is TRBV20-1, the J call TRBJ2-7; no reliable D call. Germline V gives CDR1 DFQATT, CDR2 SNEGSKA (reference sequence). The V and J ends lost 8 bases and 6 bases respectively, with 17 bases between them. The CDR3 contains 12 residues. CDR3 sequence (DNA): TGCAGTATACAGACCTCTCGCGGCGAGCAGTACTTC. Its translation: CSIQTSRGEQYF.

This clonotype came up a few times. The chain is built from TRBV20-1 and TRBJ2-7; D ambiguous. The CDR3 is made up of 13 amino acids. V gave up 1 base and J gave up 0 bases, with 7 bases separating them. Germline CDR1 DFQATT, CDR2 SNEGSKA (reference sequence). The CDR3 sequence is CSARVLDSYEQYF. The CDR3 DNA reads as TGCAGTGCTAGAGTTCTAGACTCCTACGAGCAGTACTTC.

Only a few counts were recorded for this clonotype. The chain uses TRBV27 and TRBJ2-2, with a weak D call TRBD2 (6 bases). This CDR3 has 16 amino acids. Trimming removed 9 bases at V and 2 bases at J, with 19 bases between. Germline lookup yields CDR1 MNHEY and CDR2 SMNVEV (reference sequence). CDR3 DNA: TGTGCCAGTAGATTATGGGGGGTCCCCAACACCGGGGAGCTGTTTTTT. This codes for CASRLWGVPNTGELFF.

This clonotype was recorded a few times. The CDR3 spells CASSRQAYSPLHF. The CDR3 DNA follows: TGTGCCAGCAGCCGCCAAGCCTATTCACCCCTCCACTTT. The rearrangement links TRBV14 to TRBJ1-6, with D uncertain. Trimming took 4 bases from V and 8 from J, leaving 9 bases between them. The germline gives CDR1 SGHDN, CDR2 FVKESK. This CDR3 comprises 13 residues.